Presented here are 12 T cell receptor beta chains from one specimen sequenced in a study of CD8 T cells in ankylosing spondylitis. TCRdb called the 5' RACE reads again in MiXCR, with one record for every CDR3 protein. Among approximately 350,000 distinct CDR3 sequences listed, roughly 22% were seen once. Material: blood, either unsorted or a sorted T cell fraction (not recorded which). The origin of the receptors is a male donor with ankylosing spondylitis or in good health (not recorded which).

The chain links TRBV28 to TRBJ1-1; D is ambiguous. The CDR3 has 14 amino acids. The germline V gene has CDR1 MDHEN and CDR2 SYDVKM. V gave up 4 bases and J gave up 1 base, with 10 bases separating them. DNA for the CDR3: TGTGCCAGCAGTTCCGGACTCACGAACACTGAAGCTTTCTTT. Translated, it gives CASSSGLTNTEAFF.

The chain is built from TRBV29-1 and TRBJ2-2; 8 nucleotides line up with TRBD1. J was trimmed by 7 bases and V by 5 bases; bases with no gene match: 9. Germline loops: CDR1 SQVTM, CDR2 ANQGSEA. The CDR3 spans 14 residues. Here the CDR3 DNA reads TGCAGCGTTAGATCAAGGACAGGGAGCGGGGAGCTGTTTTTT. Residues: CSVRSRTGSGELFF.

In its sample, this clonotype was seen many times. The chain carries TRBV20-1 and TRBJ2-7; D perhaps matches TRBD2 (6 bases). The V gene lost 0 bases and the J gene lost 2 bases, with 11 bases spanning the gap. The CDR3 totals 14 residues. The germline V gene encodes CDR1 DFQATT and CDR2 SNEGSKA (reference sequence). CDR3 in amino acids: CSAREPSEAYEQYF. Written as DNA, the CDR3 is TGCAGTGCTAGAGAGCCTAGCGAAGCCTACGAGCAGTACTTC.

The chain is built from TRBV7-9 and TRBJ2-7, with D hard to call. The CDR3 has 14 residues. CDR1 and CDR2 from the germline V gene are SEHNR and FQNEAQ (reference sequence). Trimming pared 1 base from V and 2 bases from J, leaving 9 bases between. The CDR3 sequence is CASSLVLETYEQYF. DNA of the CDR3: TGTGCCAGCAGCTTAGTTTTGGAAACCTACGAGCAGTACTTC.

V gene TRBV27 combines with J gene TRBJ2-2; perhaps TRBD2 as D (6 bases). This CDR3 region has 15 residues. Germline CDR1 MNHEY, CDR2 SMNVEV (reference sequence). The V gene lost 8 bases and the J gene lost 2 bases, with 15 bases spanning the gap. The CDR3 region has the DNA TGTGCCAGCCGTCCCGGGACTTTCAACACCGGGGAGCTGTTTTTT. It codes for CASRPGTFNTGELFF.

This clonotype was observed a handful of times. This chain connects TRBV28 to TRBJ2-7, with no clear D. Germline V gene sequence: CDR1 MDHEN, CDR2 SYDVKM. V was shortened by 4 bases and J by 0 bases, with 13 bases between the two germline ends. The CDR3 consists of 15 residues. The chain's CDR3 is CASSSWIFSSYEQYF. The CDR3 nucleotides read TGTGCCAGCAGTTCCTGGATCTTTAGCTCCTACGAGCAGTACTTC. Full variable domain (missing parts from reference TRBV28 and TRBJ2-7): DVKVTQSSRYLVKRTGEKVFLECVQDMDHENMFWYRQDPGLGLRLIYFSYDVKMKEKGDIPEGYSVSREKKERFSLILESASTNQTSMYLCASSSWIFSSYEQYFGPGTRLTVT.

This clonotype occurred a few times. The V call is TRBV27, the J call TRBJ1-2; weak D call: TRBD1 (5 bases). Trimming took 0 bases from V and 8 from J, leaving 10 bases between them. The CDR3 spans 13 residues. CDR1 MNHEY and CDR2 SMNVEV come from the germline V gene (reference sequence). CDR3 DNA: TGTGCCAGCAGTTTATCGGGCCAGGGCGGCTACACCTTC. Translating gives CASSLSGQGGYTF.

This chain uses TRBV27 with TRBJ2-3; TRBD1 might be the D (6 bases). Trimming removed 10 bases at V and 5 bases at J, with 16 bases between. The germline gives CDR1 MNHEY, CDR2 SMNVEV (reference sequence). CDR3 size: 13 residues. CDR3 loop: CATGAGAQDTQYF. CDR3 bases: TGTGCCACCGGGGCAGGGGCGCAAGATACGCAGTATTTT.

This clonotype was seen ten or more times. The chain couples TRBV12-3 or TRBV12-4 to TRBJ2-2, with a tentative D call TRBD2 (6 bases). The CDR3 loop spans 15 amino acids. Trimming removed 5 bases from V and 5 bases from J, with 15 bases in between. The chain's CDR3 is CASSGWGDGTGELFF. CDR3 sequence (DNA): TGTGCCAGCAGTGGGTGGGGGGACGGGACCGGGGAGCTGTTTTTT.

This clonotype was seen a few times. This chain's CDR3 is CASTETITGFYGYTF. The CDR3 DNA sequence: TGTGCCAGCACCGAGACTATCACAGGGTTTTATGGCTACACCTTC. The chain carries TRBV12-3 or TRBV12-4 and TRBJ1-2; tentative D call: TRBD1 (6 bases). This CDR3 spans 15 amino acids. With 7 bases removed from V and 5 bases from J, the gap between germline ends came to 20 bases.

This clonotype was seen a handful of times. This chain joins TRBV20-1 and TRBJ2-7; tentatively, D is TRBD2 (5 bases). The length of the CDR3 is 18 residues. The germline CDR1 and CDR2 sequences are DFQATT and SNEGSKA (reference sequence). Trimming took 0 bases from V and 4 from J, leaving 25 bases between them. CDR3 sequence: CSARDVFLAGHPAYEQYF. CDR3 nucleotide sequence: TGCAGTGCTAGAGATGTCTTCCTCGCGGGCCACCCCGCATACGAGCAGTACTTC.

The table lists this clonotype with a few counts. The chain couples TRBV20-1 to TRBJ1-2; D call uncertain. The CDR3 is 11 amino acids. V was clipped by 7 bases and J by 3 bases, with 9 bases between them. Germline values: CDR1 DFQATT, CDR2 SNEGSKA (reference sequence). The CDR3 DNA reads TGCAGTGTCCCAATTCACTATGGCTACACCTTC. Translated, it gives CSVPIHYGYTF.